Listed below are T cell receptor beta chains from one sample, sequenced in a study of blood T cell repertoires in COVID-19. The repertoire was sequenced with immunoSEQ multiplex PCR; TCRdb's copy has only in-frame clones and lacks some. The data show 80,000 to 95,000 clones, roughly 83% seen once. Sequenced sample: peripheral blood. The source is a woman of 80 years or more with active or convalescent COVID-19. CDR3s include the opening cysteine and the closing phenylalanine or tryptophan. Fields, in order: V gene, clone size, J gene, D gene, CDR3 protein, CDR3 DNA. D genes are given only for firm matches. Size is omitted from some rows. Given values are once, few, many or a class for expanded clones.

>TRBV7-9|NA|TRBJ1-5|NA
CASSLVAGAMSNQPQHF
TGTGCCAGCAGCTTAGTCGCGGGGGCGATGTCAAATCAGCCCCAGCATTTT
>TRBV2|NA|TRBJ2-1|TRBD1
CASNRQGYNEQFF
TGTGCCAGCAATCGACAGGGTTACAATGAGCAGTTCTTC
>TRBV19|NA|TRBJ1-2|TRBD1
CASVAGQGIGGYTF
TGTGCCAGTGTGGCGGGACAGGGAATCGGGGGCTACACCTTC
>TRBV28|many|TRBJ1-1|NA
CASSLWSGDTEAFF
TGTGCCAGCAGTTTGTGGTCGGGGGACACTGAAGCTTTCTTT
>TRBV10-3|NA|TRBJ1-4|NA
CAIKDTLGEKLFF
TGTGCCATCAAGGACACCTTGGGGGAAAAACTGTTTTTT
>TRBV6-6|once|TRBJ1-5|NA
CASRLGGYNQPQHF
TGTGCCAGCAGGCTAGGGGGTTACAATCAGCCCCAGCATTTT
>TRBV11-3|NA|TRBJ2-1|TRBD1
CASSQRTGDGNEQFF
TGTGCCAGCAGCCAACGGACAGGGGACGGAAATGAGCAGTTCTTC
>TRBV5-6|NA|TRBJ1-1|TRBD1
CASSYRGRLLTNTEAFF
TGTGCCAGCAGCTACAGGGGGCGCTTGTTGACCAACACTGAAGCTTTCTTT
>TRBV18|NA|TRBJ2-7|TRBD1
CASSVATGIPEQYF
TGTGCCAGCTCTGTTGCGACAGGGATCCCCGAGCAGTACTTC
>TRBV30|NA|TRBJ1-2|NA
CAWGLNYGYTF
TGTGCCTGGGGCCTTAACTATGGCTACACCTTC
>TRBV9|NA|TRBJ2-2|TRBD2
CASSSPSRREVGELFF
TGTGCCAGCAGCTCCCCGTCCCGGCGGGAGGTCGGGGAGCTGTTTTTT
>TRBV9|NA|TRBJ2-1|NA
CASSVGPRVNEQFF
TGTGCCAGCAGCGTAGGCCCACGGGTGAATGAGCAGTTCTTC
>TRBV30|NA|TRBJ2-7|TRBD2
CAWRGLAEPSYEQYF
TGTGCCTGGAGAGGGCTAGCGGAACCATCCTACGAGCAGTACTTC
>TRBV5-8|NA|TRBJ2-3|NA
CASSYSADTQYF
TGTGCCAGCAGCTATTCCGCAGATACGCAGTATTTT
>TRBV5-1|NA|TRBJ1-1|NA
CASSSDWVAGEAFF
TGCGCCAGCAGCTCCGATTGGGTGGCAGGTGAAGCTTTCTTT
>TRBV28|NA|TRBJ2-1|NA
CASSRSANANEQFF
TGTGCCAGCAGCCGTAGCGCAAACGCCAATGAGCAGTTCTTC
>TRBV7-9|NA|TRBJ1-3|TRBD1
CASSTDRAAGNTIYF
TGTGCCAGCAGCACGGACAGGGCTGCTGGAAACACCATATATTTT
>TRBV4-3|NA|TRBJ1-6|NA
CASSQDRGPGNSPLHF
TGCGCCAGCAGCCAAGATCGAGGGCCCGGTAATTCACCCCTCCACTTT
>TRBV5-1|NA|TRBJ1-3|NA
CASSVGGEYSGNTIYF
TGCGCCAGCAGCGTTGGAGGGGAATACTCTGGAAACACCATATATTTT
>TRBV12-3/TRBV12-4|NA|TRBJ2-4|NA
CASTSGGGNIQYF
TGTGCCAGCACCTCCGGGGGAGGAAACATTCAGTACTTC
>TRBV18|NA|TRBJ1-6|TRBD1
CASSGQGASSPLHF
TGTGCCAGCTCAGGACAGGGGGCCAGTTCACCCCTCCACTTT
>TRBV4-1|NA|TRBJ1-2|NA
CASSQANYGYTF
TGCGCCAGCAGCCAGGCCAACTATGGCTACACCTTC
>TRBV30|NA|TRBJ2-5|NA
CAWSPGETQYF
TGTGCCTGGAGTCCGGGGGAGACCCAGTACTTC
>TRBV29-1|NA|TRBJ1-1|NA
CSVEVEASRRAFF
TGCAGCGTTGAAGTCGAGGCCTCACGTCGGGCTTTCTTT
>TRBV6-2/TRBV6-3|NA|TRBJ2-7|TRBD1
CASSSGTATIYEQYF
TGTGCCAGCAGTTCCGGGACAGCTACTATCTACGAGCAGTACTTC
>TRBV19|NA|TRBJ2-2|TRBD1
CASSPRDRNTGELFF
TGTGCCAGTAGTCCCCGGGACAGGAACACCGGGGAGCTGTTTTTT
>TRBV29-1|once|TRBJ1-1|NA
CSVEEAGNTEAFF
TGCAGCGTTGAAGAGGCAGGGAACACTGAAGCTTTCTTT
>TRBV9|NA|TRBJ2-3|NA
CASSPRRVEDTQYF
TGTGCCAGCAGCCCGAGGAGGGTTGAGGATACGCAGTATTTT
>TRBV5-1|NA|TRBJ1-2|NA
CASSLSGFSGYTF
TGCGCCAGCAGCTTATCAGGGTTCAGTGGCTACACCTTC
>TRBV28|NA|TRBJ2-2|NA
CASSLLVGAGNTGELFF
TGTGCCAGCAGTTTATTAGTAGGGGCGGGAAATACCGGGGAGCTGTTTTTT
>TRBV3-1/TRBV3-2|NA|TRBJ2-2|NA
CASSLGTGTNTGELFF
TGTGCCAGCAGCCTAGGGACTGGGACGAACACCGGGGAGCTGTTTTTT